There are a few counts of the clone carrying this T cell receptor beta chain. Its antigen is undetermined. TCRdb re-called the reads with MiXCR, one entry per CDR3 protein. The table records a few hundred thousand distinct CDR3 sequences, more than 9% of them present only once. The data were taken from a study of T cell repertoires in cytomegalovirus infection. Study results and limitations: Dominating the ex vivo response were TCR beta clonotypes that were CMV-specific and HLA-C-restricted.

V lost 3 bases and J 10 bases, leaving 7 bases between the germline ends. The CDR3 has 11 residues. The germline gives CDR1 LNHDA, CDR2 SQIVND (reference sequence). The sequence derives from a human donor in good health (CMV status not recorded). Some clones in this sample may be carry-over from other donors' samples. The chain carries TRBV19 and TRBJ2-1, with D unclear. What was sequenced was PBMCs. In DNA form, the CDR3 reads TGTGCCAGTAGTATGACGCAAGAGCAGTTCTTC. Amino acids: CASSMTQEQFF.